This note documents a single T cell receptor (beta chain) sequence. It lacks a known antigen. Per-base qualities were not stored, and no clone one base away is much larger. Library creation used the immunoSEQ multiplex PCR assay. The hsTCRB Kit was used according to the manufacturer's protocol to amplify rearranged TCR beta chain sequences. An Illumina MiSeq was used to sequence the TCRB libraries. Regarding the original processing steps: The kit vendor's proprietary platform handled demultiplexing, trimming and gene mapping. Imported from immuneACCESS, the table was reduced by TCRdb to in-frame sequences with V and J called. These copies leave out some clones; in studies compared against another copy, an unresolved V gene accounts for under half, and the cause of the remainder is not known. V, J and clone size derive from that table, while D and trimming were established from the DNA sequence. The sample contains 40,000 to 50,000 clones, 60% to 85% of them found a single time. The ten largest make up roughly 6.2% of the sample.

The record originates from a study of a mutant IDH1 vaccine in newly diagnosed glioma (TCRdb year 2021). About the study as a whole: Patients were given eight vaccinations, in weeks 1, 3, 5, 7, 11, 15, 19 and 23, which matched visits V03 through V10. Of the approximately 29 treated patients, around 60% were male and 37.5% were female, and a mean age of approximately 40 years was recorded. Longitudinal TCRB deep sequencing was done for 25 to 30 treated patients, wherever samples were available for exploratory analyses. Vaccination began 4-6 weeks after radiotherapy alone, or alongside temozolomide cycles in the chemotherapy-containing groups. Peripheral blood samples were drawn at six visits, namely V03 (baseline), V05, V07, V10, V12 and V13. Prior to enrollment, patients had been given standard therapy consisting of radiotherapy alone, temozolomide alone, or radiochemotherapy with temozolomide, with the combination given to most patients. The study at large found these results: No apparent relationship was observed between pseudoprogression and alterations in the top peripheral T cell clonotypes detected by TCRB sequencing. The authors noted that analyses of patient blood samples could not be reproduced because of sample limitations. Immune responses induced by the vaccine were seen in roughly 95% of patients across multiple MHC alleles. Availability determined which PBMC samples were chosen for TCRB deep sequencing.

V is cut back by 4 bases and J by 2 bases, with 13 bases in the junction unmatched. The CDR3 runs 18 residues from the cysteine to the phenylalanine. Solely the CDR3 DNA is kept, with 54 bases framed from the first base. CDR1 SGHRS and CDR2 YFSETQ were looked up in the germline V gene. The time point tag for this specimen amounts to: week 23, last vaccination. Each vaccine dose was 300 ug of a 20-mer mutant IDH1 peptide in Montanide, given subcutaneously with topical imiquimod. Newly diagnosed WHO grade 3 or 4 IDH1-mutant astrocytomas showing loss of nuclear ATRX were present in the donors. The samples were drawn from NOA16, a multicentre, single-arm, open-label phase I trial in Germany that tested a mutant IDH1 peptide vaccine in humans for the first time. Genomic DNA for TCRB sequencing was isolated from EDTA blood with the DNeasy Blood and Tissue Kit.

This sequence originates from a woman in her thirties or forties with glioma. Some clones in this sample may be carry-over from other donors' samples. Source: PBMCs, taken from a glioma patient whose treatment included an IDH1 peptide vaccine. Recombination connected TRBV5-1 to TRBJ2-3, and 10 junctional nucleotides match TRBD2. In nucleotides, the sequence is TGCGCCAGCAGCGCCTTTTTACGACTAGCGGGTATCACAGATACGCAGTATTTT. This encodes CASSAFLRLAGITDTQYF.